Each of the 30 T cell receptor beta chains below was sequenced from the same sample in a study of PD-1 blockade in mismatch repair-deficient tumors. Sequenced by immunoSEQ multiplex PCR; TCRdb stores in-frame clones only, minus some. The table records 120,000 or so clones, around 86% of them present only once. Sequences were derived from peripheral blood, sampled 44 weeks after starting pembrolizumab. The receptors here all came from an adult with mismatch repair-deficient cancer.

The genes are TRBV13 and TRBJ2-7; TRBD2 matches 15 bases. After removal of 4 bases from V and 2 bases from J, the junction contained 3 bases not matched to a gene. The CDR3 extends over 16 amino acids. Germline V gene lookup returns CDR1 PRHDT and CDR2 FYEKMQ (reference sequence). CDR3 region: CASSSRTSGRAYEQYF. CDR3 DNA sequence: TGTGCCAGCAGCTCCCGGACTAGCGGGAGGGCCTACGAGCAGTACTTC.

The J gene is TRBJ1-3, the V gene TRBV7-8; 7 nucleotides line up with TRBD1. Looked up from germline, CDR1 is SGHVS and CDR2 is FQNEAQ. V lost 3 bases and J lost 0; bases outside the gene matches: 2. CDR3 length equals 15 residues. The CDR3 DNA follows: TGTGCCAGCAGCTTCGGGACAGCCTCTGGAAACACCATATATTTT. Protein product: CASSFGTASGNTIYF. The full variable domain, with the rest looked up from reference TRBV7-8 and TRBJ1-3, is GAGVSQSPRYKVAKRGQDVALRCDPISGHVSLFWYQQALGQGPEFLTYFQNEAQLDKSGLPSDRFFAERPEGSVSTLKIQRTQQEDSAVYLCASSFGTASGNTIYFGEGSWLTVV.

V usage is TRBV30 and J usage is TRBJ2-7; no definite D call. The CDR3 has 16 residues. CDR1 GTSNPN and CDR2 SVGIG come from the germline V gene (reference sequence). Trimming took 0 bases from V and 0 from J, leaving 15 bases between them. The CDR3 protein is CAWSVGLITSSYEQYF. CDR3 nucleotide sequence: TGTGCCTGGAGTGTAGGATTAATTACGAGCTCCTACGAGCAGTACTTC.

DNA of the CDR3: TGTGCCAGCAGCGGGACAGGGTACTACGAGCAGTACTTC. Protein product: CASSGTGYYEQYF. The chain couples TRBV7-9 to TRBJ2-7, with 9 bases that match TRBD1. Germline V CDR1 and CDR2: SEHNR, FQNEAQ (reference sequence). This CDR3 has 13 amino acids. The ends lost 5 bases at V and 3 bases at J; junction bases unmatched: 2.

V is TRBV19 and J is TRBJ2-2, with D perhaps matching TRBD2 (5 bases). V lost 2 bases and J lost 5, with 12 bases in between. The CDR3 runs to 15 residues. Looked up from germline, CDR1 is LNHDA and CDR2 is SQIVND (reference sequence). In DNA, the CDR3 is TGTGCCAGTAGTATACGGCTAGCAACAACCGGGGAGCTGTTTTTT. Translating it yields CASSIRLATTGELFF.

The chain is built from TRBV12-1 and TRBJ2-5. TRBV12-1 is shown as a pseudogene. This CDR3 comprises 16 residues. The CDR3 spells CASSFALGRSKETQYF. Written as DNA, the CDR3 is TGTGCCAGCAGCTTTGCGTTGGGACGGTCCAAAGAGACCCAGTACTTC.

The chain joins TRBV5-1 to TRBJ2-1; possibly TRBD2 for D (5 bases). The V end was cut by 0 bases, the J end by 8 bases, with 12 bases between. Germline V gene sequence: CDR1 SGHRS, CDR2 YFSETQ. The CDR3 has 14 amino acids. As DNA, the CDR3 is TGCGCCAGCAGCTTGGGTATCGGAGGCGATGAGCAGTTCTTC. This encodes CASSLGIGGDEQFF.

The chain is built from TRBV5-1 and TRBJ1-5; D may be TRBD1 (5 bases). The germline CDR1 and CDR2 sequences are SGHRS and YFSETQ. This CDR3 contains 17 residues. V gave up 0 bases and J gave up 5 bases, with 18 bases separating them. The CDR3 DNA reads TGCGCCAGCAGCTTGGCGGGGGGGTCGGGAATCCATCAGCCCCAGCATTTT. Protein: CASSLAGGSGIHQPQHF.

This clone was recorded once. The rearrangement links TRBV18 to TRBJ1-1; D call uncertain. The germline V gene has CDR1 KGHSH and CDR2 LQKENI. Trimming took 4 bases from V and 1 from J, leaving 19 bases between them. CDR3 length: 17 amino acids. CDR3 sequence (DNA): TGTGCCAGCTCACGTGCGGCCGTCAATATGTGGAACACTGAAGCTTTCTTT. The encoded protein is CASSRAAVNMWNTEAFF.

The chain combines TRBV6-5 with TRBJ1-2; 8 nucleotides align to TRBD1. CDR1 is MNHEY and CDR2 is SVGAGI in the germline V gene. V shed 7 bases and J 2 bases; nucleotides not matched to a gene: 9. The CDR3 extends over 15 amino acids. CDR3 protein: CASNGGYRGNYGYTF. DNA for the CDR3: TGTGCCAGCAATGGGGGATACAGGGGGAACTATGGCTACACCTTC.

The chain has TRBV4-3 and TRBJ1-5; the match to TRBD1 covers 7 bases. The length of the CDR3 is 15 residues. Germline CDR1 LGHNA, CDR2 YSLEER. V trimming: 0 bases; J trimming: 6 bases; junction bases outside the gene matches: 5. CDR3 sequence reads: CASSQDTGAGQPQHF. The CDR3, as DNA: TGCGCCAGCAGCCAAGATACAGGGGCAGGTCAGCCCCAGCATTTT.

The chain is built from TRBV27 and TRBJ2-7; TRBD1 is a possible D gene (6 bases). CDR1 is MNHEY, CDR2 SMNVEV, per germline (reference sequence). The CDR3 totals 14 residues. The V end lost 5 bases, the J end lost 2 bases, and 13 bases lay between the germline ends. CDR3 in DNA: TGTGCCAGCAGTCTAGGGGGACAAACCTACGAGCAGTACTTC. It yields the protein CASSLGGQTYEQYF.

The gene calls are TRBV19 and TRBJ2-2; TRBD1 matches 10 bases. This CDR3 contains 17 residues. Germline CDR1 reads LNHDA; CDR2 reads SQIVND (reference sequence). Germline trimming cut 6 bases from V and 5 bases from J; bases unmatched to any gene: 12. The CDR3 region is CASRRGVDRGLTGELFF. The CDR3 DNA sequence: TGTGCCAGTAGGCGGGGAGTTGACAGGGGGCTAACCGGGGAGCTGTTTTTT.

This rearrangement joins TRBV5-4 to TRBJ2-1; the D gene is possibly TRBD1 (5 bases). The CDR3 spans 15 residues. Germline assignment: CDR1 SGHNT and CDR2 YYREEE (reference sequence). V lost 5 bases to trimming and J lost 3 bases, with 15 bases between them. CDR3 loop: CASSTPGSYYNEQFF. The CDR3, as DNA: TGTGCCAGCAGTACGCCAGGGTCGTACTACAATGAGCAGTTCTTC. The whole variable domain, filled in from reference TRBV5-4 and TRBJ2-1, reads ETGVTQSPTHLIKTRGQQVTLRCSSQSGHNTVSWYQQALGQGPQFIFQYYREEENGRGNFPPRFSGLQFPNYSSELNVNALELDDSALYLCASSTPGSYYNEQFFGPGTRLTVL.

The table lists this clone with a few counts. The J gene is TRBJ2-7, the V gene TRBV6-1; 7 positions agree with TRBD1. Unmatched junction bases numbered 13, after V lost 5 bases and J lost 6 bases. Germline lookup yields CDR1 MNHNS and CDR2 SASEGT. The CDR3 extends over 15 amino acids. CDR3 nucleotides: TGTGCCAGCAGTACCCGATGCTTGACAGGGTTCGAGCAGTACTTC. Its protein product is CASSTRCLTGFEQYF.

The gene calls are TRBV28 and TRBJ2-6, with 8 bases lining up with TRBD1. In germline, CDR1 is MDHEN, CDR2 SYDVKM. The ends lost 4 bases at V and 0 bases at J; junction bases unmatched: 5. The length of the CDR3 is 17 residues. The CDR3 region is CASSSQGVGSGANVLTF. The CDR3 bases are TGTGCCAGCAGTTCACAGGGGGTGGGCTCTGGGGCCAACGTCCTGACTTTC.

The chain links TRBV4-1 to TRBJ2-1; D call uncertain. The CDR3 totals 12 residues. Trimming took 0 bases from V and 8 from J, leaving 5 bases between them. Germline loops: CDR1 MGHRA, CDR2 YSYEKL. CDR3 in amino acids: CASSQEGYEQFF. The DNA of the CDR3 is TGCGCCAGCAGCCAAGAGGGCTATGAGCAGTTCTTC.

This chain uses TRBV29-1 with TRBJ1-2; the D is unclear. CDR1 is SQVTM and CDR2 is ANQGSEA in the germline V gene. With 0 bases removed from V and 4 bases from J, the gap between germline ends came to 6 bases. CDR3 length: 12 residues. The CDR3 bases are TGCAGCGTTGAAGAAGTAGGCTATGGCTACACCTTC. It codes for CSVEEVGYGYTF.

This sequence joins TRBV5-6 and TRBJ2-1; no firm D call. The V gene's germline CDR1 is SGHDT and CDR2 YYEEEE. The CDR3 consists of 14 residues. Trimming left V 0 bases short and J 8 bases short, with 12 bases between. CDR3 sequence reads: CASSLEMYGDEQFF. The CDR3 nucleotides are TGTGCCAGCAGCTTGGAAATGTACGGCGATGAGCAGTTCTTC.

The V and J genes are TRBV4-3 and TRBJ2-3; possibly TRBD2 for D (6 bases). The CDR3 contains 21 residues. Germline CDR1 reads LGHNA; CDR2 reads YSLEER. The V end lost 0 bases, the J end lost 0 bases, and 25 bases lay between the germline ends. Here the CDR3 reads CASSQDVATWPRGTSTDTQYF. CDR3 sequence (DNA): TGCGCCAGCAGCCAAGATGTAGCGACTTGGCCTAGAGGGACTAGCACAGATACGCAGTATTTT.

V and J are TRBV29-1 and TRBJ2-7; 11 bases fit TRBD2. V gave up 7 bases and J gave up 2 bases; unmatched junction bases: 7. This CDR3 is built from 14 residues. The germline gives CDR1 SQVTM, CDR2 ANQGSEA. CDR3 protein: CSGTTSGAAYEQYF. The CDR3 bases are TGCAGCGGCACGACTAGCGGGGCCGCCTACGAGCAGTACTTC.

Here the CDR3 DNA reads TGTGCCAGCAGTTTTTCTATCGAAAGGGAGGTGTTTTTT. It specifies CASSFSIEREVFF. The rearrangement links TRBV28 to TRBJ1-4, with no clear D. V was pared by 3 bases and J by 15 bases, with 17 bases between. This CDR3 has 13 residues. The germline V gene has CDR1 MDHEN and CDR2 SYDVKM.

The chain recombines TRBV7-6 with TRBJ2-5; 12 bases align to TRBD2. Germline lookup yields CDR1 SGHVS and CDR2 FNYEAQ. The CDR3 contains 16 residues. V trimming: 4 bases; J trimming: 5 bases; junction bases outside the gene matches: 8. CDR3 sequence (DNA): TGTGCCAGCAGCTCCACGAGGACTAGCGGGGTGGAGACCCAGTACTTC. Translating it yields CASSSTRTSGVETQYF.

This clone was found once. The chain joins TRBV30 to TRBJ2-1; 14 bases are shared with TRBD2. Germline V gene lookup returns CDR1 GTSNPN and CDR2 SVGIG (reference sequence). This CDR3 has 15 residues. Losses at the gene ends were 5 bases for V and 6 bases for J; bases not matched to a gene: 6. The CDR3 DNA is TGTGCCTGGGGAGTCGGACTAGCGGGAGGCAATGAGCAGTTCTTC. Amino acid sequence: CAWGVGLAGGNEQFF.

The V and J genes are TRBV7-9 and TRBJ2-7; 10 nucleotides line up with TRBD1. CDR3 size: 14 residues. V shed 3 bases, J shed 7 bases, and the junction held 6 bases outside the gene matches. From germline, CDR1 is SEHNR and CDR2 FQNEAQ (reference sequence). The CDR3: CASSFLGTGAEQYF. DNA for the CDR3: TGTGCCAGCAGCTTCCTAGGGACAGGGGCGGAGCAGTACTTC.

This rearrangement joins TRBV11-1 to TRBJ2-7; unclear D gene. V lost 3 bases and J 5 bases, leaving 11 bases between the germline ends. CDR1 and CDR2 from the germline V gene are SGHAT and FQDESV (reference sequence). The CDR3 runs 13 residues. In DNA form, the CDR3 reads TGTGCCAGCAGCTTGGAAGGACGGAACGAGCAGTACTTC. Protein: CASSLEGRNEQYF.

The rearrangement uses TRBV28 and TRBJ2-2, with 7 bases that match TRBD2. Unmatched junction bases numbered 11, after V lost 4 bases and J lost 0 bases. This CDR3 contains 18 residues. Per germline, CDR1 MDHEN and CDR2 SYDVKM. The CDR3 sequence is CASSSLAGPIANTGELFF. CDR3 nucleotides: TGTGCCAGCAGTTCATTAGCGGGCCCAATCGCGAACACCGGGGAGCTGTTTTTT.

V usage is TRBV7-9 and J usage is TRBJ2-5; tentative D call: TRBD2 (6 bases). Germline values: CDR1 SEHNR, CDR2 FQNEAQ (reference sequence). Trimming removed 5 bases at V and 4 bases at J, with 26 bases between. The CDR3 sequence is 18 residues long. The CDR3 reads CASSPSRLGFFNPETQYF. CDR3 bases: TGTGCCAGCAGCCCCAGTCGACTAGGTTTTTTCAACCCAGAGACCCAGTACTTC.

The rearrangement uses TRBV28 and TRBJ2-7; D might be TRBD1 or TRBD2, each matching 6 bases. CDR1 is MDHEN and CDR2 is SYDVKM in the germline V gene. The CDR3 is made up of 15 amino acids. V was trimmed by 2 bases and J by 2 bases, leaving 13 bases between them. The CDR3 region has the DNA TGTGCCAGCAGTTTAGTCATTAGGGGGGCCTACGAGCAGTACTTC. Its translation: CASSLVIRGAYEQYF.

This rearrangement joins TRBV7-6 to TRBJ2-5; 11 bases align to TRBD2. The DNA end is more similar to TRBJ2-7, so the J call may be wrong. CDR3 length: 16 amino acids. The V gene's germline CDR1 is SGHVS and CDR2 FNYEAQ. In DNA, the CDR3 is TGTGCCAGCAGCCCAGGGACTAGCGGTATAATATACGAGCAGTACTTC. This gives the protein CASSPGTSGIIYEQYF.